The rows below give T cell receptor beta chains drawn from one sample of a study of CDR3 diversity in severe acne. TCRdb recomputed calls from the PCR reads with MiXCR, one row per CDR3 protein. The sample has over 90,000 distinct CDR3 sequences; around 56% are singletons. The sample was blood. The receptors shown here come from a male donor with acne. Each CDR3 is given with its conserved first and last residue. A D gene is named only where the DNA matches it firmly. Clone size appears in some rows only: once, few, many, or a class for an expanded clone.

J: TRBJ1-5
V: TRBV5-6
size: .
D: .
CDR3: CASSYYPNQPQHF
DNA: TGTGCCAGCAGCTACTACCCCAATCAGCCCCAGCATTTT

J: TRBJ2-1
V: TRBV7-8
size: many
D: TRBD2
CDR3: CASSLAGLANEQFF
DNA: TGTGCCAGCAGCTTAGCGGGACTAGCGAATGAGCAGTTCTTC

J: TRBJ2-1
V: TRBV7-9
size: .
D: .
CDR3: CASSLGQVSGNEQFF
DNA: TGTGCCAGCAGCTTGGGTCAGGTGTCGGGAAATGAGCAGTTCTTC

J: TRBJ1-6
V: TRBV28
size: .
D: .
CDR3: CASSALTGAGDNSPLHF
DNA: TGTGCCAGCAGCGCCTTGACCGGGGCCGGAGATAATTCACCCCTCCACTTT

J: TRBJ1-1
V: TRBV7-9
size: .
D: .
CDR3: CASRGEDRGTEAFF
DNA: TGTGCCAGCAGAGGGGAAGATCGTGGCACTGAAGCTTTCTTT

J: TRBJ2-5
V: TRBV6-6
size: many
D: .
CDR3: CASSYYREEETQYF
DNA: TGTGCCAGCAGTTATTACAGGGAAGAAGAGACCCAGTACTTC

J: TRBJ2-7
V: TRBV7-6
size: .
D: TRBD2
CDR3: CASSLSASGTYF
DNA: TGTGCCAGCAGCTTATCGGCTAGCGGGACGTACTTC

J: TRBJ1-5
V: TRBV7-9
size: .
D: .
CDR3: CASSLEGAVGEQPQHF
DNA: TGTGCCAGCAGCTTAGAGGGTGCAGTAGGGGAACAGCCCCAGCATTTT

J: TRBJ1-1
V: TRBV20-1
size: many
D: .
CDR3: CSARGYGLLTPEAFF
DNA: TGCAGTGCTAGAGGGTACGGACTCTTGACACCTGAAGCTTTCTTT

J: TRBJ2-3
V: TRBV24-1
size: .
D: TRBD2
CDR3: CATSDFTSGRVADTQYF
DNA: TGTGCCACCAGTGATTTTACTAGCGGGAGAGTAGCAGATACGCAGTATTTT

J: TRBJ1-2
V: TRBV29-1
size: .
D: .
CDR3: CSVPTDYGYTF
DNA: TGCAGCGTTCCGACGGACTATGGCTACACCTTC

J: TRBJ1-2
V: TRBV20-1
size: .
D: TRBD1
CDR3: CSARGQGISGYGYTF
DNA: TGCAGTGCTAGAGGACAGGGGATCTCCGGCTATGGCTACACCTTC

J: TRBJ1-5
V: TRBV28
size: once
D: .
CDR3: CASSFQGRSNQPQHF
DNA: TGTGCCAGCAGTTTCCAGGGGCGCAGCAATCAGCCCCAGCATTTT

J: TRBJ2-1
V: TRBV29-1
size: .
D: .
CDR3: CSPPAYGSRGSYNERFF
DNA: TGCAGCCCCCCGGCCTACGGTTCTCGGGGCTCCTACAATGAGCGGTTCTTC

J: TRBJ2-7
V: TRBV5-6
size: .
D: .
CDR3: CASSPRADGLYEQYF
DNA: TGTGCCAGCAGCCCCCGGGCGGACGGTCTCTACGAGCAGTACTTC

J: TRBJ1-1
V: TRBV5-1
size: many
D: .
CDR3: CASSLDQGPNTEAFF
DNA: TGCGCCAGCAGCTTGGATCAGGGACCGAACACTGAAGCTTTCTTT

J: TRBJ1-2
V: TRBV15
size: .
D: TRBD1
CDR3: CATSRGGQGDYGYTF
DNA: TGTGCCACCAGCAGAGGAGGACAGGGAGACTATGGCTACACCTTC

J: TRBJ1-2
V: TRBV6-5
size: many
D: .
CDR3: CASSYRRTANYGYTF
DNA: TGTGCCAGCAGTTACCGACGGACGGCTAACTATGGCTACACCTTC

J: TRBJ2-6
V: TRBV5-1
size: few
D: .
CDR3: CASSFGQGPSGANVLTF
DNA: TGCGCCAGCAGCTTCGGGCAGGGACCCTCTGGGGCCAACGTCCTGACTTTC

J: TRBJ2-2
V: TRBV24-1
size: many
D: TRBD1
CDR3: CATSDLGGDTGELFF
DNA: TGTGCCACCAGTGATTTAGGGGGCGACACCGGGGAGCTGTTTTTT

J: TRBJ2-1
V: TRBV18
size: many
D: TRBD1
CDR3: CASSPGQGYNEQFF
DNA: TGTGCCAGCTCACCGGGACAGGGCTACAATGAGCAGTTCTTC

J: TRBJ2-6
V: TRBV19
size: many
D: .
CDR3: CASSIANSGANVLTF
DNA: TGTGCCAGTAGTATAGCCAACTCTGGGGCCAACGTCCTGACTTTC